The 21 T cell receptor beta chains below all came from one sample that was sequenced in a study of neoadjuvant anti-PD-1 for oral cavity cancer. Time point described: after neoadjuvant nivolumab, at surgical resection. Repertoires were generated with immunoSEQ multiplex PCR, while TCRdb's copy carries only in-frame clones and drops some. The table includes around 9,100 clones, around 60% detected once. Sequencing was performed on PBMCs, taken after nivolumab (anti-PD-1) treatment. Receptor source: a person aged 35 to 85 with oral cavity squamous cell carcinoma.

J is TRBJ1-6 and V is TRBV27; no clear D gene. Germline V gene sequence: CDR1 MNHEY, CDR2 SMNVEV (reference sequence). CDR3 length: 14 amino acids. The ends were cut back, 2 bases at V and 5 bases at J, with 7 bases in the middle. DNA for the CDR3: TGTGCCAGCAGTTTAGCTGATAATAATTCACCCCTCCACTTT. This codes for CASSLADNNSPLHF.

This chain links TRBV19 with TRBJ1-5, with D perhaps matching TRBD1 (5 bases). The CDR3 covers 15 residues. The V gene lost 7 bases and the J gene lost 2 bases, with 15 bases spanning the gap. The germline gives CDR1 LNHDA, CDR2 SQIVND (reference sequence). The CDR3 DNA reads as TGTGCCAGTATTTTTACCGGGACTGGCAATCAGCCCCAGCATTTT. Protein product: CASIFTGTGNQPQHF.

CDR3 protein: CASRPTHNSPLHF. The CDR3 DNA follows: TGTGCCAGCCGGCCAACCCATAATTCACCCCTCCACTTT. The chain joins TRBV6-5 to TRBJ1-6; D call uncertain. CDR3 length equals 13 residues. V shed 8 bases and J shed 5 bases, with 10 bases lying between them. Germline assignment: CDR1 MNHEY and CDR2 SVGAGI.

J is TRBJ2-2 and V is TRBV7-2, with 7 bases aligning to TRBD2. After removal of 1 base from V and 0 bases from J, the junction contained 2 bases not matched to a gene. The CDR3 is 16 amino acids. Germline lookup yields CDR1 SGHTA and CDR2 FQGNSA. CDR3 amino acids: CASSLDGLANTGELFF. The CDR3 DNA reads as TGTGCCAGCAGCTTAGATGGACTAGCGAACACCGGGGAGCTGTTTTTT.

CDR3 nucleotide sequence: TGTGCCAGCAGCGTAGAAATTTTTTCGGACTCTGGAAACACCATATATTTT. Translated: CASSVEIFSDSGNTIYF. The chain links TRBV9 to TRBJ1-3; no definite D call. Germline loops: CDR1 SGDLS, CDR2 YYNGEE. There are 17 residues in the CDR3. The germline V and J ends were trimmed by 0 bases and 0 bases, with 13 bases remaining between them.

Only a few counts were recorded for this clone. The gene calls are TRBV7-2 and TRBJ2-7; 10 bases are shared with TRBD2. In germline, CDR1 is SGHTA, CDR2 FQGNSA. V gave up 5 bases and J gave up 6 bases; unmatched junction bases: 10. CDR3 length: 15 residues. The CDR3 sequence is CASSPQTSGVGEQYF. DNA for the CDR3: TGTGCCAGCAGCCCCCAAACTAGCGGGGTCGGCGAGCAGTACTTC. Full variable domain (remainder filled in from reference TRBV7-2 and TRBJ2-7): GAGVSQSPSNKVTEKGKDVELRCDPISGHTALYWYRQSLGQGLEFLIYFQGNSAPDKSGLPSDRFSAERTGGSVSTLTIQRTQQEDSAVYLCASSPQTSGVGEQYFGPGTRLTVT.

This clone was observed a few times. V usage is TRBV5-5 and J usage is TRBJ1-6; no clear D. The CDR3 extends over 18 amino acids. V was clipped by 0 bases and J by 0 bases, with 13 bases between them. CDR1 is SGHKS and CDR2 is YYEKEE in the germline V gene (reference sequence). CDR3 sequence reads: CASSLEPSASSYNSPLHF. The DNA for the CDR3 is TGTGCCAGCAGCTTGGAACCGTCGGCTAGCTCCTATAATTCACCCCTCCACTTT. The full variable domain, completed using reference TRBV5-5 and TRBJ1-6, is DAGVTQSPTHLIKTRGQQVTLRCSPISGHKSVSWYQQVLGQGPQFIFQYYEKEERGRGNFPDRFSARQFPNYSSELNVNALLLGDSALYLCASSLEPSASSYNSPLHFGNGTRLTVT.

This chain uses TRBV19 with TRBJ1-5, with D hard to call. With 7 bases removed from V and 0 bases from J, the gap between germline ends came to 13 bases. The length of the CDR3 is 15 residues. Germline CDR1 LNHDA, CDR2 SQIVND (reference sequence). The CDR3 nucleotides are TGTGCCAGTACCTATGGAACGGTTAGCAATCAGCCCCAGCATTTT. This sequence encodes CASTYGTVSNQPQHF.

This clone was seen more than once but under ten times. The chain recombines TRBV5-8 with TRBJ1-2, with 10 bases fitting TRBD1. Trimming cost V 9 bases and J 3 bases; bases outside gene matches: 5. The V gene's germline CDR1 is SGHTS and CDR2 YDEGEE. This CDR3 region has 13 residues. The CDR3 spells CANQDRGDYGYTF. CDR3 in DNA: TGTGCCAACCAGGACAGGGGGGACTATGGCTACACCTTC.

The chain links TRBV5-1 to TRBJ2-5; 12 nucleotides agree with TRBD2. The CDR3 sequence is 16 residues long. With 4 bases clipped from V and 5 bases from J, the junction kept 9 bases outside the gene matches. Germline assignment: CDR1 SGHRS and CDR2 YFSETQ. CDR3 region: CASSRTSGRQGETQYF. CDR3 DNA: TGCGCCAGCAGCCGCACTAGCGGGAGGCAGGGTGAGACCCAGTACTTC.

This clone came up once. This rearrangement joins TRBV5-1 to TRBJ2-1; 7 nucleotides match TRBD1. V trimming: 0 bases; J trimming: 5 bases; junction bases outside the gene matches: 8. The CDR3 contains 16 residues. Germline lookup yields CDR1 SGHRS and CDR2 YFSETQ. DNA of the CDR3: TGCGCCAGCAGCTTGGCCGTAGGGACAGCTAACAATGAGCAGTTCTTC. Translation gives CASSLAVGTANNEQFF.

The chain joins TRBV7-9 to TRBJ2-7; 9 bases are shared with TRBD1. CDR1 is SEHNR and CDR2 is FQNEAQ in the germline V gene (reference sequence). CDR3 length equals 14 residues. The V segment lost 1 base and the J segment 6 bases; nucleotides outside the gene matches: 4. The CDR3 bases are TGTGCCAGCAGCTTAGGGGACAGGGCGGCCGAGCAGTACTTC. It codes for CASSLGDRAAEQYF.

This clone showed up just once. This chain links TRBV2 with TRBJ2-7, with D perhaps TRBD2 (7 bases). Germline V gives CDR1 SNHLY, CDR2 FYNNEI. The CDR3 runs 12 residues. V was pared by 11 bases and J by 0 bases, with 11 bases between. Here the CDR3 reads CAGGGRSYEQYF. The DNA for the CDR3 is TGTGCCGGCGGGGGCCGCTCCTACGAGCAGTACTTC.

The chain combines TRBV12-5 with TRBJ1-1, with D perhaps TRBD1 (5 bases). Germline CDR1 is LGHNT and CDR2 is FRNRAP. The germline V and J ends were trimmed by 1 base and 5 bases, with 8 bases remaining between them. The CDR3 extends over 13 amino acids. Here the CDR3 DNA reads TGTGCTAGTGGTTTGGGGGGGTTTACTGAAGCTTTCTTT. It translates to CASGLGGFTEAFF.

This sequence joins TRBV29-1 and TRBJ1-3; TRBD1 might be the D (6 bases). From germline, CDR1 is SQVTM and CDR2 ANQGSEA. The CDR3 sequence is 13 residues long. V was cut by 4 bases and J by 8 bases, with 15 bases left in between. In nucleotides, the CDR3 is TGCAGCGTTGCCGCTTCGGGGGCGGACACCATATATTTT. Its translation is CSVAASGADTIYF.

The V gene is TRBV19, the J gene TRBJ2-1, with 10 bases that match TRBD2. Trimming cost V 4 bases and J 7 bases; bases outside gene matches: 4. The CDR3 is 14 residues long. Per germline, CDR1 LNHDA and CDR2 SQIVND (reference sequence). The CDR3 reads CASSKREGGNEQFF. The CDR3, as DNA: TGTGCCAGTAGTAAGCGGGAGGGGGGGAATGAGCAGTTCTTC.

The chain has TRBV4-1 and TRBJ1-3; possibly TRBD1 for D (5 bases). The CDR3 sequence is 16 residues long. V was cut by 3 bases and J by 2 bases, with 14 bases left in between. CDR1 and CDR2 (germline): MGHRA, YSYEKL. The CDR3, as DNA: TGCGCCAGCAGCCATGCAGGGAGGTTGACTGGAAACACCATATATTTT. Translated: CASSHAGRLTGNTIYF.

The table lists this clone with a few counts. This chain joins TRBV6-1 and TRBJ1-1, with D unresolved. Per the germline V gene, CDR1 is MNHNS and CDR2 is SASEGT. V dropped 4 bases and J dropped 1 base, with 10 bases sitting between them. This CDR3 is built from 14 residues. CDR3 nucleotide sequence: TGTGCCAGCAGTGGCAGAGGATCGAACACTGAAGCTTTCTTT. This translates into CASSGRGSNTEAFF.

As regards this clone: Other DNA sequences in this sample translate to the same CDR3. CDR3 coding DNA: TGTGCCAGCAGTGGGGCAGGGCCAGGGGCCAACGTCCTGACTTTC. Its translation is CASSGAGPGANVLTF. This sequence joins TRBV6-1 and TRBJ2-6; D may be TRBD1 (5 bases). This CDR3 comprises 15 residues. Germline lookup yields CDR1 MNHNS and CDR2 SASEGT. Trimming shortened V by 4 bases and J by 4 bases, and 11 bases separated the two germline ends.

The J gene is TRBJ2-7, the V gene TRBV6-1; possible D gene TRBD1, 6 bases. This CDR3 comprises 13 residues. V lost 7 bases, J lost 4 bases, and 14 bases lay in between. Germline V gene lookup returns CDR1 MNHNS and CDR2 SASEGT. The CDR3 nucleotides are TGTGCCAGCACTTACAGGGTAGGGTACGAGCAGTACTTC. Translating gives CASTYRVGYEQYF.

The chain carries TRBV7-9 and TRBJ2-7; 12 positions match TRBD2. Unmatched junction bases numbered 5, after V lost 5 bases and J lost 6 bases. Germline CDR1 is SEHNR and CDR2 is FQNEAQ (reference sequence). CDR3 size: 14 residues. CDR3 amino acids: CASSRTSGTSEQYF. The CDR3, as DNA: TGTGCCAGCAGCCGGACTAGCGGGACGAGCGAGCAGTACTTC. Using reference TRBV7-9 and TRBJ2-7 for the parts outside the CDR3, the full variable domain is DTGVSQNPRHKITKRGQNVTFRCDPISEHNRLYWYRQTLGQGPEFLTYFQNEAQLEKSRLLSDRFSAERPKGSFSTLEIQRTEQGDSAMYLCASSRTSGTSEQYFGPGTRLTVT.